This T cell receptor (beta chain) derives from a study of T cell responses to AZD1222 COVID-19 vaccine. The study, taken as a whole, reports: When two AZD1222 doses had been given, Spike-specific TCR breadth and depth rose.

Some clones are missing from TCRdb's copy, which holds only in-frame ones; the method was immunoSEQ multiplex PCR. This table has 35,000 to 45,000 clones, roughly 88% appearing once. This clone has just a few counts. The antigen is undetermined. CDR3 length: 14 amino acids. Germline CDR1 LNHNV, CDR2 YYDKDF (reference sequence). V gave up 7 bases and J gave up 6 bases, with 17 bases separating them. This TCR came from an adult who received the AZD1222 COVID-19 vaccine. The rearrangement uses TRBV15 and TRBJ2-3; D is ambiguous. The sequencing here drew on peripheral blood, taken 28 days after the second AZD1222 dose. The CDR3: CATTTRTTGDTQYF. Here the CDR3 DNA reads TGTGCCACCACCACACGAACGACCGGGGATACGCAGTATTTT.